What follows are 8 T cell receptor beta chains derived from one specimen sequenced in a study of blood T cells in healthy people across ages (dated by TCRdb to between 2014 and 2017). Receptor libraries were prepared by 5' RACE. TCRdb names Illumina HiSeq 2500 as the instrument used. The second PCR ran for about 7 to 11 cycles and used a J-beta primer mix along with a sample-barcoded 5' primer. The public reads were quality trimmed at Q25 with fastp and then assembled into clones with MiXCR by TCRdb, keeping productive beta chains. For every CDR3 protein sequence, its rows merge into one entry that carries the most common genes and DNA. The sample records about 1.8 million distinct CDR3 sequences, 49% of which are singletons. Roughly 2% of the sample goes to the ten largest clones. The specimen was blood. The receptors originated from a woman aged 35 to 49 in good health.

The chain recombines TRBV4-3 with TRBJ2-5; D perhaps matches TRBD2 (5 bases). Trimming stripped 0 bases from V and 7 bases from J, with 15 bases between. The CDR3 extends over 15 amino acids. Germline CDR1 LGHNA, CDR2 YSLEER. The DNA for the CDR3 is TGCGCCAGCAGCCAAGACCTTCGGGGAGAAGGGACCCAGTACTTC. Amino acids: CASSQDLRGEGTQYF.

Worth noting for this clonotype: Relative to the germline gene, one junction end is altered; a read error may explain this. J is TRBJ2-1 and V is TRBV14; no clear D. CDR3 length: 10 residues. Germline V lookup: CDR1 SGHDN, CDR2 FVKESK. The CDR3 nucleotides are TGTGCCGGCAGCCCCAATGAGCAGTTCTTC. It codes for CAGSPNEQFF.

The chain carries TRBV25-1 and TRBJ2-3; perhaps TRBD1 as D (6 bases). This CDR3 comprises 16 residues. Germline-derived CDR1 and CDR2 are MGHDK and SYGVNS. V was trimmed by 1 base and J by 1 base, leaving 12 bases between them. Here the CDR3 reads CASSELSGVGTDTQYF. The CDR3 region has the DNA TGTGCCAGCAGTGAATTATCAGGGGTTGGCACAGATACGCAGTATTTT.

This clonotype was seen a few times. The gene calls are TRBV4-1 and TRBJ2-3, with D unresolved. The CDR3 runs 13 residues. The germline V and J ends were trimmed by 4 bases and 5 bases, with 10 bases remaining between them. CDR1 is MGHRA and CDR2 is YSYEKL in the germline V gene. The CDR3 sequence is CASSRLVLDTQYF. In DNA form, the CDR3 reads TGCGCCAGCAGCCGGTTGGTTTTAGATACGCAGTATTTT.

The V call is TRBV7-2, the J call TRBJ1-2, with TRBD1 identical over 7 bases. Losses at the gene ends were 5 bases for V and 6 bases for J; bases not matched to a gene: 15. Germline V lookup: CDR1 SGHTA, CDR2 FQGNSA. The length of the CDR3 is 16 residues. The CDR3 DNA reads as TGTGCCAGCAGCCGACAGGGCACGGTAGTTAGAGATGGCTACACCTTC. Its protein product is CASSRQGTVVRDGYTF.

The sample holds a few counts of this clonotype. The chain employs TRBV28 and TRBJ1-5, with D tentatively TRBD1 (6 bases). Germline loops: CDR1 MDHEN, CDR2 SYDVKM. CDR3 length equals 15 residues. The V gene lost 4 bases and the J gene lost 0 bases, with 10 bases spanning the gap. The CDR3 DNA follows: TGTGCCAGCAGTTCCGCAGGGGTTAGCAATCAGCCCCAGCATTTT. Encoded protein: CASSSAGVSNQPQHF.

The rearrangement links TRBV2 to TRBJ1-4, with D perhaps matching TRBD1 (6 bases). Per germline, CDR1 SNHLY and CDR2 FYNNEI. The CDR3 consists of 15 residues. The V gene lost 4 bases and the J gene lost 8 bases, with 17 bases spanning the gap. This chain's CDR3 is CASSAGAGVEEKLFF. The CDR3 DNA sequence: TGTGCCAGCAGTGCCGGGGCAGGGGTGGAGGAAAAACTGTTTTTT. Full variable domain (outside the CDR3, taken from reference TRBV2 and TRBJ1-4): EPEVTQTPSHQVTQMGQEVILRCVPISNHLYFYWYRQILGQKVEFLVSFYNNEISEKSEIFDDQFSVERPDGSNFTLKIRSTKLEDSAMYFCASSAGAGVEEKLFFGSGTQLSVL.

This clonotype was detected a few times. The chain's CDR3 is CASSSTTGSNYVLTF. Here the CDR3 DNA reads TGTGCCAGCAGCTCCACTACAGGGTCCAATTACGTCCTGACTTTC. The rearrangement links TRBV7-9 to TRBJ2-6; possible D gene TRBD1, 6 bases. The CDR3 is 15 residues long. Germline lookup yields CDR1 SEHNR and CDR2 FQNEAQ (reference sequence). V lost 4 bases to trimming and J lost 11 bases, with 18 bases between them.